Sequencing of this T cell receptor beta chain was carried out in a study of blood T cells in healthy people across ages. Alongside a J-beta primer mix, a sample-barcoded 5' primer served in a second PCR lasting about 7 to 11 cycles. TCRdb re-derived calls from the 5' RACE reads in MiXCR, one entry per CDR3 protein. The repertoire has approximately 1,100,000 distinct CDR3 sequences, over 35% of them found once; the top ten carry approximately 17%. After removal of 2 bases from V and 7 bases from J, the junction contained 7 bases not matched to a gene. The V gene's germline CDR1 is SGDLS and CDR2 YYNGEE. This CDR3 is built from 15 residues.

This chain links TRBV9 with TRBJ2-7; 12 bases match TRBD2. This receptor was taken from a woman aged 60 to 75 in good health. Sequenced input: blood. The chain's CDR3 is CASSVTSGSYNEQYF. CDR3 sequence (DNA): TGTGCCAGCAGCGTGACTAGCGGGAGTTACAATGAGCAGTACTTC.